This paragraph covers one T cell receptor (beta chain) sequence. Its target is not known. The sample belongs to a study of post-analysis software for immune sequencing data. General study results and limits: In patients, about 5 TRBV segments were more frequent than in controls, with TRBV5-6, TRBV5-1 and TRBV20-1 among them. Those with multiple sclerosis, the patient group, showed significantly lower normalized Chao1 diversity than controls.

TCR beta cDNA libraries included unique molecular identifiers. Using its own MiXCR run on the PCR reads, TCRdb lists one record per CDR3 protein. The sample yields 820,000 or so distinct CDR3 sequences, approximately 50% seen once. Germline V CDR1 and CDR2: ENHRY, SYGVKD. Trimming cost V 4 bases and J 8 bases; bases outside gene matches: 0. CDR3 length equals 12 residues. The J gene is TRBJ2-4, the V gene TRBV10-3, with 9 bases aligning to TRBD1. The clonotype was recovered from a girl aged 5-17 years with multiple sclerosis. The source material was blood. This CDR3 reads CAISGDRDIQYF. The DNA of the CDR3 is TGTGCCATCAGTGGGGACAGGGACATTCAGTACTTC.